A selection of T cell receptor beta chains follows, all from one sample in a study of PD-1 blockade in classical Hodgkin lymphoma. Profiling relied on immunoSEQ multiplex PCR, and the TCRdb table lists in-frame clones only, not all of them. Here the sample spans about 9,900 clones, about 90% being singletons. Sample: peripheral blood mononuclear cells (PBMCs), taken at baseline. These receptors were obtained from a human donor with classical Hodgkin lymphoma. CDR3s leave out the opening cysteine and the closing phenylalanine or tryptophan.

v_gene,j_gene,CDR3aa
TRBV6-5,TRBJ1-1,ASSYKTGGRTEAF
TRBV5-3,TRBJ1-2,ARSFWGRQLSYGYT
TRBV4-1,TRBJ2-7,ASSQEPEGQREDEQY
TRBV7-9,TRBJ2-7,ASSTHHPGQAYEQY
TRBV9,TRBJ2-3,ASSTDSPEDTQY
TRBV29-1,TRBJ2-1,SAGTVYYNEQF
TRBV14,TRBJ2-6,ASKGQGARGANVLT
TRBV14,TRBJ2-3,ASSQVKGFTDTQY
TRBV11-3,TRBJ2-1,ASSSYQDTYNEQF
TRBV11-3,TRBJ1-3,ASGSGSGNTIY
TRBV11-2,TRBJ2-3,ASSLEGLAGEGTDTQY
TRBV5-1,TRBJ2-7,ASSLGQIPTEQY
TRBV7-9,TRBJ2-1,ASSLRGMNEQF
TRBV18,TRBJ1-5,ASSPMTGQQQPQH
TRBV25-1,TRBJ1-2,ASSESEYYGYT
TRBV28,TRBJ1-5,ASSLGVQPQH
TRBV7-9,TRBJ2-3,ASSLGSRGDTDTQY
TRBV7-3,TRBJ2-7,ASSLNRGREQY
TRBV9,TRBJ2-3,ASSVGAGNTDTQY
TRBV27,TRBJ1-1,ASSLSGGMNTEAF
TRBV29-1,TRBJ1-4,SAREQGVEKLF
TRBV28,TRBJ2-7,ASRAFAGGPYEQY